This is a list of T cell receptor beta chains from one sample in a study of blood T cell repertoires in COVID-19. Clones were read by immunoSEQ multiplex PCR, and TCRdb kept only the in-frame ones, dropping some. The sample has roughly 100,000 clones; roughly four fifths are singletons. Sequenced sample: peripheral blood. These receptors all come from a man between 35 and 55 years old with active or convalescent COVID-19. Both conserved end residues are part of each CDR3. D genes are given only for firm matches. The size of a clone is reported for some rows only, either as once, few or many, or as a class for expanded clones.

v_call,clone_size,d_call,j_call,cdr3_aa,cdr3_nt
TRBV6-2/TRBV6-3,.,.,TRBJ1-1,CASSYSNTEAFF,TGTGCCAGCAGCTATTCCAACACTGAAGCTTTCTTT
TRBV7-9,.,.,TRBJ1-6,CASSHEPPLDSPLHF,TGTGCCAGCAGCCATGAACCCCCTTTAGATTCACCCCTCCACTTT
TRBV30,.,.,TRBJ1-5,CAWGVTRDNQPQHF,TGTGCCTGGGGGGTTACCCGGGACAATCAGCCCCAGCATTTT
TRBV19,.,.,TRBJ1-5,CASSFHREGRSNQPQHF,TGTGCCAGTAGTTTCCACAGGGAGGGACGGTCCAATCAGCCCCAGCATTTT
TRBV15,.,.,TRBJ1-1,CATSRGGENTEAFF,TGTGCCACCAGCAGAGGCGGGGAAAACACTGAAGCTTTCTTT
TRBV5-4,.,TRBD1,TRBJ2-7,CASSPNGGTGQRYEQYF,TGTGCCAGCAGCCCCAACGGTGGGACAGGGCAGAGGTACGAGCAGTACTTC
TRBV18,.,.,TRBJ1-5,CASSRSGGPQPQHF,TGTGCCAGCTCACGGTCAGGAGGTCCGCAGCCCCAGCATTTT
TRBV7-2,.,TRBD2,TRBJ2-3,CASRPVAGAGTDTQYF,TGTGCCAGCAGGCCCGTAGCGGGGGCGGGCACAGATACGCAGTATTTT
TRBV6-4,.,.,TRBJ1-1,CASSEQINTEAFF,TGTGCCAGCAGTGAACAAATCAACACTGAAGCTTTCTTT
TRBV9,.,TRBD1,TRBJ1-4,CASSGQGGEKLFF,TGTGCCAGCAGCGGACAGGGAGGTGAAAAACTGTTTTTT
TRBV27,.,TRBD2,TRBJ2-2,CASSLALAGTGELFF,TGTGCCAGCAGTTTAGCACTAGCGGGGACCGGGGAGCTGTTTTTT
TRBV10-3,few,TRBD1,TRBJ2-1,CAIRTGTGAYNEQFF,TGTGCCATCAGAACTGGGACAGGGGCCTACAATGAGCAGTTCTTC
TRBV6-2/TRBV6-3,once,.,TRBJ1-2,CASSSTGQLGYTF,TGTGCCAGCAGTTCCACTGGGCAGCTTGGCTACACCTTC
TRBV9,few,.,TRBJ1-2,CASSVASRAYGYTF,TGTGCCAGCAGCGTAGCGTCCAGGGCCTATGGCTACACCTTC
TRBV12-3/TRBV12-4,.,.,TRBJ1-2,CASRKTGHGYTF,TGTGCCAGCAGAAAGACAGGCCATGGCTACACCTTC
TRBV18,.,TRBD1,TRBJ2-5,CASSAGTGGEETQYF,TGTGCCAGCTCAGCCGGGACAGGGGGCGAGGAGACCCAGTACTTC
TRBV19,.,.,TRBJ1-6,CASRRERAKNSPLHF,TGTGCCAGTAGAAGAGAGCGGGCCAAGAATTCACCCCTCCACTTT
TRBV2,.,TRBD1,TRBJ1-5,CASRPGTGRSSNQPQHF,TGTGCCAGCAGGCCCGGGACAGGGAGATCGAGCAATCAGCCCCAGCATTTT
TRBV9,.,.,TRBJ2-3,CASSVELSSTDTQYF,TGTGCCAGCAGCGTAGAGCTCTCTAGCACAGATACGCAGTATTTT
TRBV5-6,.,TRBD1,TRBJ2-7,CASSHRQGISYEQYF,TGTGCCAGCAGCCACCGACAGGGCATCTCCTACGAGCAGTACTTC
TRBV6-2/TRBV6-3,.,.,TRBJ2-5,CASSLTVVETQYF,TGTGCCAGCAGTTTGACAGTTGTAGAGACCCAGTACTTC
TRBV2,.,TRBD2,TRBJ2-3,CALGERGGKDTQYF,TGTGCGCTAGGAGAGCGGGGGGGCAAAGATACGCAGTATTTT
TRBV7-8,once,TRBD1,TRBJ1-5,CASSTTGDSNQPQHF,TGTGCCAGCAGCACGACAGGGGATAGCAATCAGCCCCAGCATTTT
TRBV5-1,.,.,TRBJ1-5,CASSLYGVSNQPQHF,TGCGCCAGCAGCTTGTACGGGGTTAGCAATCAGCCCCAGCATTTT
TRBV18,.,TRBD2,TRBJ2-1,CASSPTVGRNEQFF,TGTGCCAGCTCACCCACGGTCGGGAGGAATGAGCAGTTCTTC
TRBV5-4,.,.,TRBJ1-5,CASSSDSQGQPQHF,TGTGCCAGCAGCTCCGATAGTCAGGGGCAGCCCCAGCATTTT
TRBV9,.,TRBD2,TRBJ2-3,CASSVSGATDTQYF,TGTGCCAGCAGCGTTAGCGGGGCGACAGATACGCAGTATTTT
TRBV15,.,TRBD1,TRBJ2-3,CATSKTGQRLADTQYF,TGTGCCACCAGCAAAACGGGACAGAGGCTCGCAGATACGCAGTATTTT
TRBV6-5,.,.,TRBJ1-2,CASSRQGIWDGYTF,TGTGCCAGCAGTCGCCAGGGAATCTGGGATGGCTACACCTTC
TRBV21-1,.,.,TRBJ1-5,CASSKEGRGSNQPQHF,TGTGCCAGCAGCAAAGAGGGTCGGGGAAGCAATCAGCCCCAGCATTTT
TRBV4-1,many,TRBD1,TRBJ2-2,CASSQTGTGSTGELFF,TGCGCCAGCAGCCAAACCGGGACAGGGTCCACCGGGGAGCTGTTTTTT
TRBV9,.,TRBD2,TRBJ2-1,CASSAVGGTIYNEQFF,TGTGCCAGCAGCGCAGTGGGAGGGACCATCTACAATGAGCAGTTCTTC
TRBV29-1,.,TRBD2,TRBJ2-5,CSVDLAGGSKTQYF,TGCAGCGTTGATCTAGCGGGGGGGTCGAAGACCCAGTACTTC
TRBV3-1/TRBV3-2,once,TRBD1,TRBJ1-4,CASSQAGTGTEKLFF,TGTGCCAGCAGCCAAGCGGGGACAGGGACGGAAAAACTGTTTTTT
TRBV4-3,.,.,TRBJ1-2,CASSQDSARDSYGYTF,TGCGCCAGCAGCCAAGATTCGGCCAGGGATAGCTATGGCTACACCTTC